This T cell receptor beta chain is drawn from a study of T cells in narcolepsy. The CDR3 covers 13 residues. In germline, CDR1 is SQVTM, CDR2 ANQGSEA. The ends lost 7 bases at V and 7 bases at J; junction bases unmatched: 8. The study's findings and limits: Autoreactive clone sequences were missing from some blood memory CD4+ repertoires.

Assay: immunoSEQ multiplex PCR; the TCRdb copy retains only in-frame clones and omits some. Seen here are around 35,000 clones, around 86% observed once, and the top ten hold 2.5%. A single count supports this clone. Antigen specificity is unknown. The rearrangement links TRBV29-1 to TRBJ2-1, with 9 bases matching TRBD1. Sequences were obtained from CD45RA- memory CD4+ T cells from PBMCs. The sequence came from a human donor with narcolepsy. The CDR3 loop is CSGGTGTGNEQFF. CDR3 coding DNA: TGCAGCGGTGGGACCGGGACAGGGAATGAGCAGTTCTTC.